This T cell receptor beta chain appears in the sequencing data of a study of blood T cells in healthy people across ages. Whole-study context: About one barcoded beta molecule per two T cells was captured by template switching. Findings and caveats of the study: Age advanced and TCR beta diversity per million T cells fell, roughly linearly.

Germline V gives CDR1 SQVTM, CDR2 ANQGSEA. V lost 3 bases to trimming and J lost 5 bases, with 10 bases between them. The CDR3 covers 12 residues. This clonotype was seen a few times. The antigen is not known. Using a J-beta primer mix together with a sample-barcoded 5' primer, a second PCR was run for about 7 to 12 cycles. Each cDNA molecule was tagged by a template-switch adaptor that had 12 random nucleotides. TCRdb processed the 5' RACE reads anew with MiXCR; each CDR3 protein has one entry. The sample holds 1.5 million to 2 million distinct CDR3 sequences, just under 50% seen once. The amount of total RNA extracted per sample was at least 5 micrograms.

The receptor's source is a woman aged 40 to 50 in good health. The V call is TRBV29-1, the J call TRBJ2-5; D call uncertain. The sequenced material came from blood. The CDR3 DNA reads as TGCAGCGTTGACCCACAAGGGGAGACCCAGTACTTC. Translated: CSVDPQGETQYF.